This TCR beta chain was profiled in a study of blood T cell repertoires in COVID-19. V was trimmed by 0 bases and J by 3 bases, leaving 10 bases between them. The CDR3 extends over 14 amino acids. CDR1 is SGDLS and CDR2 is YYNGEE in the germline V gene. Assay: immunoSEQ multiplex PCR; the TCRdb copy retains only in-frame clones and omits some. The sample contains fewer than 200,000 clones, approximately 87% of which appear only once. The clonotype was recovered from a woman aged 70-85 years with COVID-19, enrolled during active disease. The chain combines TRBV9 with TRBJ2-7, with D uncertain. What was sequenced was peripheral blood. The CDR3 reads CASSVEPGFYEQYF. CDR3 sequence (DNA): TGTGCCAGCAGCGTAGAACCCGGGTTCTACGAGCAGTACTTC. The whole variable domain, filled in from reference TRBV9 and TRBJ2-7, reads DSGVTQTPKHLITATGQRVTLRCSPRSGDLSVYWYQQSLDQGLQFLIQYYNGEERAKGNILERFSAQQFPDLHSELNLSSLELGDSALYFCASSVEPGFYEQYFGPGTRLTVT.